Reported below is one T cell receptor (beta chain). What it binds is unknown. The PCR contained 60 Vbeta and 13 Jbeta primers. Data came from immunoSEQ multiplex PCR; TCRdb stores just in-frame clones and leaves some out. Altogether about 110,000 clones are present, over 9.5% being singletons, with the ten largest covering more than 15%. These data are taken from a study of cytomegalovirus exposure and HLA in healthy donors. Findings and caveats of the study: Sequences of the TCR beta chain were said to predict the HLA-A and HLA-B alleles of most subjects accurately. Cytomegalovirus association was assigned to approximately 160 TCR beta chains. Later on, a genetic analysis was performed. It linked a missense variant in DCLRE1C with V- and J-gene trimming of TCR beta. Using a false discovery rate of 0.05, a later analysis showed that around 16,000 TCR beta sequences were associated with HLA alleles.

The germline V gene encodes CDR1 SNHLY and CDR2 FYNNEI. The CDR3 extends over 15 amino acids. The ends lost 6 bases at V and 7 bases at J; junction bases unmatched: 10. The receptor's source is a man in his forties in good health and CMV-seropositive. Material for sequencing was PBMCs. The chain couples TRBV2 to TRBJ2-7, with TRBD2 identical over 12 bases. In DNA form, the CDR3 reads TGTGCCAGCAGAGTAGCTAGCGGGAGGGCCAGGGAGCAGTACTTC. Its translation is CASRVASGRAREQYF.